Sequencing of this TCR beta chain was carried out in a study of cytomegalovirus exposure and HLA in healthy donors. Study background: Inside one of the first data releases sat some 93 million unique TCRs taken from HLA-typed donors. Study outcomes and limitations: By HLA locus, TCR association rates varied in a later analysis, with DRB1 showing the most and HLA-C the fewest. Exclusion applied to some V segments, including TRBV6-2 and TRBV6-3, as they were indistinguishable.

Note on this clone: What it recognizes is unknown.

Primers included in the PCR were 60 Vbeta and 13 Jbeta primers. The assay was immunoSEQ multiplex PCR, and TCRdb's table has in-frame clones only and misses some. Altogether some 150,000 clones are present, about 80% being singletons, with the ten largest covering under 2.5%. CDR1 and CDR2 from the germline V gene are SGHKS and YYEKEE (reference sequence). This CDR3 comprises 16 residues. V was clipped by 0 bases and J by 8 bases; unmatched bases: 10. The chain carries TRBV5-5 and TRBJ2-1, with 8 bases aligning to TRBD1. Sequenced sample: PBMCs. This sequence originates from a man aged 40-49 years in good health and CMV-seronegative. The CDR3 spells CASSLDRGRGFDEQFF. CDR3 nucleotide sequence: TGTGCCAGCAGCTTGGACAGGGGGAGAGGGTTCGATGAGCAGTTCTTC.